This passage covers 24 T cell receptor beta chains from one sample sequenced in a study of cytomegalovirus exposure and HLA in healthy donors. Some clones are missing from TCRdb's copy, which holds only in-frame ones; the method was immunoSEQ multiplex PCR. The table includes about 160,000 clones, 86% detected once. Sequencing was performed on PBMCs. These receptor sequences come from a woman aged 18-29 years in good health and CMV-seronegative.

Here the CDR3 reads CASSLHRGSNQPQHF. CDR3 nucleotide sequence: TGTGCCAGCAGCTTGCACAGGGGTAGCAATCAGCCCCAGCATTTT. The chain joins TRBV5-8 to TRBJ1-5, with TRBD1 matching 7 bases. The germline gives CDR1 SGHTS, CDR2 YDEGEE. Trimming cost V 1 base and J 0 bases; bases outside gene matches: 1. The CDR3 loop spans 15 amino acids.

This sequence joins TRBV28 and TRBJ2-1; no clear D. The length of the CDR3 is 14 residues. Germline CDR1 and CDR2: MDHEN and SYDVKM. Deletions cut 7 bases from V and 0 bases from J, with 10 bases between. DNA of the CDR3: TGTGCCAGCACTACCGGGTTCTCCTACAATGAGCAGTTCTTC. It codes for CASTTGFSYNEQFF. The complete variable domain, with remaining parts taken from reference TRBV28 and TRBJ2-1, reads DVKVTQSSRYLVKRTGEKVFLECVQDMDHENMFWYRQDPGLGLRLIYFSYDVKMKEKGDIPEGYSVSREKKERFSLILESASTNQTSMYLCASTTGFSYNEQFFGPGTRLTVL.

The V call is TRBV4-3, the J call TRBJ2-7, with D perhaps matching TRBD1 (5 bases). Trimming pared 0 bases from V and 1 base from J, leaving 10 bases between. The CDR3 consists of 15 residues. Germline CDR1 LGHNA, CDR2 YSLEER. The CDR3 DNA reads TGCGCCAGCAGCCAAGATTACCCAGGGTCCTACGAGCAGTACTTC. Its protein is CASSQDYPGSYEQYF.

The chain carries TRBV19 and TRBJ2-7; 8 bases fit TRBD1. The CDR3 is 13 residues long. CDR1 is LNHDA, CDR2 SQIVND, per germline (reference sequence). V lost 8 bases, J lost 4 bases, and 7 bases stayed unmatched. The CDR3 region has the DNA TGTGCCAGTCGCGGACAGGGAGATTACGAGCAGTACTTC. It encodes CASRGQGDYEQYF.

This clone was seen a handful of times. This chain uses TRBV19 with TRBJ1-3, with a possible D match to TRBD1 (5 bases). The CDR3 has 18 amino acids. Germline values: CDR1 LNHDA, CDR2 SQIVND (reference sequence). The ends were cut back, 10 bases at V and 0 bases at J, with 25 bases in the middle. The CDR3 region is CATAPVGGSGISGNTIYF. The CDR3 nucleotides are TGTGCCACCGCGCCAGTGGGGGGGTCTGGCATCTCTGGAAACACCATATATTTT.

This clone was observed a handful of times. The chain joins TRBV6-4 to TRBJ2-1, with 9 bases lining up with TRBD2. Germline V gene sequence: CDR1 MRHNA, CDR2 SNTAGT. This CDR3 is built from 14 residues. V shed 8 bases and J 3 bases; nucleotides not matched to a gene: 5. The CDR3 DNA sequence: TGTGCCAGCTCTCCTAGCGGGGACTACAATGAGCAGTTCTTC. It yields the protein CASSPSGDYNEQFF.

The CDR3 spells CASSESRDRNQPQHF. DNA for the CDR3: TGCGCCAGCAGTGAGTCCCGCGACAGGAATCAGCCCCAGCATTTT. This chain links TRBV10-2 with TRBJ1-5; D perhaps matches TRBD1 (6 bases). Germline loops: CDR1 WSHSY, CDR2 SAAADI. V was pared by 0 bases and J by 4 bases, with 10 bases between. The CDR3 loop spans 15 amino acids.

The V and J genes are TRBV19 and TRBJ1-5, with 10 bases matching TRBD1. CDR3 length: 15 residues. J lost 4 bases, V lost 5 bases, and 5 bases had no gene match. CDR1 is LNHDA and CDR2 is SQIVND in the germline V gene (reference sequence). Here the CDR3 DNA reads TGTGCCAGTAGTCTAGGGACAGGGGTTAATCAGCCCCAGCATTTT. Translation gives CASSLGTGVNQPQHF.

The rearrangement uses TRBV6-1 and TRBJ2-1; possible D gene TRBD1, 6 bases. This CDR3 has 18 amino acids. V was trimmed by 2 bases and J by 0 bases, leaving 17 bases between them. Germline values: CDR1 MNHNS, CDR2 SASEGT. This CDR3 reads CASSELAGDLFSYNEQFF. Here the CDR3 DNA reads TGTGCCAGCAGTGAATTGGCAGGGGACCTTTTCTCCTACAATGAGCAGTTCTTC.

V usage is TRBV2 and J usage is TRBJ1-6, with 7 positions matching TRBD1. V lost 2 bases to trimming and J lost 5 bases; unmatched junction nucleotides: 9. The CDR3 sequence is 17 residues long. From germline, CDR1 is SNHLY and CDR2 FYNNEI. The CDR3 loop reads CASSELRNRGDNSPLHF. CDR3 DNA sequence: TGTGCCAGCAGTGAACTGCGGAACAGGGGAGATAATTCACCCCTCCACTTT.

The chain has TRBV10-3 and TRBJ2-7; the D gene is possibly TRBD1 (6 bases). Germline CDR1 and CDR2: ENHRY and SYGVKD. The CDR3 totals 13 residues. The V and J ends lost 5 bases and 7 bases respectively, with 15 bases between them. CDR3 bases: TGTGCCATCAGTTCTGTACAGGGAAAGGAGCAGTACTTC. Translated: CAISSVQGKEQYF.

V usage is TRBV2 and J usage is TRBJ2-7, with TRBD2 as a possible D gene (5 bases). With 4 bases removed from V and 3 bases from J, the gap between germline ends came to 13 bases. Germline V gene sequence: CDR1 SNHLY, CDR2 FYNNEI. CDR3 size: 14 residues. In nucleotides, the CDR3 is TGTGCCAGCAGTGGAACGGCTAGCTACTACGAGCAGTACTTC. Encoded protein: CASSGTASYYEQYF.

The J gene is TRBJ1-2, the V gene TRBV5-1, with D possibly TRBD1 on 5 matching bases. The CDR3 covers 15 residues. From germline, CDR1 is SGHRS and CDR2 YFSETQ. The V end was cut by 1 base, the J end by 7 bases, with 17 bases between. This CDR3 is CASSLPTGPLRGYTF. CDR3 sequence (DNA): TGCGCCAGCAGCTTGCCTACAGGTCCACTACGTGGCTACACCTTC.

The rearrangement uses TRBV6-5 and TRBJ1-2; D is uncertain. CDR1 MNHEY and CDR2 SVGAGI come from the germline V gene. Trimming cost V 0 bases and J 3 bases, with 14 bases left between them. This CDR3 comprises 16 residues. CDR3 nucleotide sequence: TGTGCCAGCAGTTACTCGAGTGGGAGGTCGGACTATGGCTACACCTTC. It yields the protein CASSYSSGRSDYGYTF.

This chain joins TRBV19 and TRBJ1-2, with D hard to call. Deletions cut 11 bases from V and 4 bases from J, with 17 bases between. The CDR3 runs to 13 residues. The germline gives CDR1 LNHDA, CDR2 SQIVND (reference sequence). CDR3 nucleotides: TGTGCCTGGCGGGAATTTAGGCTCTATGGCTACACCTTC. Its protein product is CAWREFRLYGYTF.

The CDR3 loop reads CASSGRDSSYEQYF. As DNA, the CDR3 is TGTGCCAGCAGTGGGAGGGACTCCTCCTACGAGCAGTACTTC. The rearrangement joins TRBV7-2 to TRBJ2-7; 7 bases agree with TRBD2. V was clipped by 6 bases and J by 0 bases; unmatched bases: 5. The CDR3 runs to 14 residues. Looked up from germline, CDR1 is SGHTA and CDR2 is FQGNSA. Supplemented by reference TRBV7-2 and TRBJ2-7, the full variable domain reads GAGVSQSPSNKVTEKGKDVELRCDPISGHTALYWYRQSLGQGLEFLIYFQGNSAPDKSGLPSDRFSAERTGGSVSTLTIQRTQQEDSAVYLCASSGRDSSYEQYFGPGTRLTVT.

The chain recombines TRBV5-4 with TRBJ1-2; D not resolved. There are 15 residues in the CDR3. CDR1 and CDR2 (germline): SGHNT, YYREEE (reference sequence). V lost 1 base and J lost 1, with 11 bases in between. CDR3 nucleotide sequence: TGTGCCAGCAGCTTGTGGATGGGAGATAACTATGGCTACACCTTC. It is translated as CASSLWMGDNYGYTF.

Here the CDR3 reads CASSLESSGNTIYF. Here the CDR3 DNA reads TGCGCCAGCAGCTTGGAGAGCTCTGGAAACACCATATATTTT. V usage is TRBV5-1 and J usage is TRBJ1-3; no clear D. Germline-derived CDR1 and CDR2 are SGHRS and YFSETQ. The CDR3 covers 14 residues. The V and J ends lost 0 bases and 0 bases respectively, with 4 bases between them. The full variable domain, rest sourced from reference TRBV5-1 and TRBJ1-3, is KAGVTQTPRYLIKTRGQQVTLSCSPISGHRSVSWYQQTPGQGLQFLFEYFSETQRNKGNFPGRFSGRQFSNSRSEMNVSTLELGDSALYLCASSLESSGNTIYFGEGSWLTVV.

Written as DNA, the CDR3 is TGTGCCAGCAGCTTAGAAGGCAGCGTTCCCTACGAGCAGTACTTC. The encoded protein is CASSLEGSVPYEQYF. This rearrangement joins TRBV13 to TRBJ2-7, with D unresolved. The CDR3 loop spans 15 amino acids. Germline CDR1 PRHDT, CDR2 FYEKMQ (reference sequence). Trimming shortened V by 1 base and J by 2 bases, and 12 bases separated the two germline ends.

This clone was recorded a few times. V gene TRBV19 combines with J gene TRBJ2-2; D is unresolved. The germline gives CDR1 LNHDA, CDR2 SQIVND (reference sequence). This CDR3 comprises 17 residues. The V and J ends lost 4 bases and 3 bases respectively, with 18 bases between them. The CDR3 protein is CASSTDAETPHTGELFF. DNA of the CDR3: TGTGCCAGTAGTACAGATGCGGAGACTCCACACACCGGGGAGCTGTTTTTT. Full variable domain (missing parts from reference TRBV19 and TRBJ2-2): DGGITQSPKYLFRKEGQNVTLSCEQNLNHDAMYWYRQDPGQGLRLIYYSQIVNDFQKGDIAEGYSVSREKKESFPLTVTSAQKNPTAFYLCASSTDAETPHTGELFFGEGSRLTVL.

This clone has only a few counts. As DNA, the CDR3 is TGTGCCAGTAGTTCGCTGGGGACAGGGATCTCCTACGAGCAGTACTTC. This encodes CASSSLGTGISYEQYF. This chain joins TRBV19 and TRBJ2-7; TRBD1 matches at 9 bases. Germline V gene sequence: CDR1 LNHDA, CDR2 SQIVND (reference sequence). The CDR3 loop spans 16 amino acids. After removal of 5 bases from V and 0 bases from J, the junction contained 8 bases not matched to a gene.

The V and J genes are TRBV7-8 and TRBJ1-5; maybe TRBD1 (5 bases). V dropped 1 base and J dropped 8 bases, with 18 bases sitting between them. The CDR3 totals 16 residues. Germline CDR1 SGHVS, CDR2 FQNEAQ. The chain's CDR3 is CASSLGAGPVWKPQHF. The CDR3 region has the DNA TGTGCCAGCAGCTTAGGGGCAGGGCCGGTGTGGAAGCCCCAGCATTTT.

The chain has TRBV19 and TRBJ2-3; a weak D match, TRBD1 (6 bases). Germline lookup yields CDR1 LNHDA and CDR2 SQIVND (reference sequence). The CDR3 runs 14 residues. Trimming stripped 4 bases from V and 2 bases from J, with 10 bases between. The CDR3 protein is CASSRQGYTDTQYF. Written as DNA, the CDR3 is TGTGCCAGTAGTAGGCAGGGGTACACAGATACGCAGTATTTT. Drawing the rest from reference TRBV19 and TRBJ2-3, the complete variable domain is DGGITQSPKYLFRKEGQNVTLSCEQNLNHDAMYWYRQDPGQGLRLIYYSQIVNDFQKGDIAEGYSVSREKKESFPLTVTSAQKNPTAFYLCASSRQGYTDTQYFGPGTRLTVL.

CDR3 nucleotides: TGTGCCAGAAGCCCACAACCGACTAGCGGGGGCTTCTACGAGCAGTACTTC. Translation gives CARSPQPTSGGFYEQYF. J is TRBJ2-7 and V is TRBV5-3, with TRBD2 matching 12 bases. TRBV5-3 qualifies as an ORF whose function is uncertain. V trimming: 4 bases; J trimming: 3 bases; junction bases outside the gene matches: 11. This CDR3 region has 17 residues.